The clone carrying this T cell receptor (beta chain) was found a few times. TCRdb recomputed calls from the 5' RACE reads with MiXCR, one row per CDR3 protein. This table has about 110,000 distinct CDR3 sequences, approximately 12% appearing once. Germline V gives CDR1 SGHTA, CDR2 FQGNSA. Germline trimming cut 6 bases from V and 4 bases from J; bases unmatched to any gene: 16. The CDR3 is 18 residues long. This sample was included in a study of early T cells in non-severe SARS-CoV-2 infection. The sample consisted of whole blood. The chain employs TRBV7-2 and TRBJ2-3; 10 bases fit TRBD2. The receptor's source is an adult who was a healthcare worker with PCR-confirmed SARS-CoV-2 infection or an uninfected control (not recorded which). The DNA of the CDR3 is TGTGCCAGCAGGGACCGCTTCGTCGCGACTAGCGGGTCAGATACGCAGTATTTT. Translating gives CASRDRFVATSGSDTQYF.